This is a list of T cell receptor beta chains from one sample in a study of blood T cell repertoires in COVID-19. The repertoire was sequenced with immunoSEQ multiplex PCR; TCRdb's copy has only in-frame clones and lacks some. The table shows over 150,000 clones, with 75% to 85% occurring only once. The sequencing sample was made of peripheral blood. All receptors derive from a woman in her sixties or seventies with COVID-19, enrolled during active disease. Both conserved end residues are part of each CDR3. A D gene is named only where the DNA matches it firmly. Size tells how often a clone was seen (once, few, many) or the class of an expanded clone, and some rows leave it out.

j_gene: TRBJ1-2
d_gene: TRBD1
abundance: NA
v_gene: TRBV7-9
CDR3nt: TGTGCCAGCAGACAAGACAGGGACTATGGCTACACCTTC
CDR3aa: CASRQDRDYGYTF

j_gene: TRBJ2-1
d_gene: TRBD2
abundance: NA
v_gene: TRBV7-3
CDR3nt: TGTGCCAGCAGCTACTTAGCGGGAGGGCTAGGTGAGCAGTTCTTC
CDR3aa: CASSYLAGGLGEQFF

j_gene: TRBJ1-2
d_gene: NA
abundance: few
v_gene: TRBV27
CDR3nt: TGTGCCAGCAGTTTATTTGCCCGGGGGGCCGACTATGGCTACACCTTC
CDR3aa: CASSLFARGADYGYTF

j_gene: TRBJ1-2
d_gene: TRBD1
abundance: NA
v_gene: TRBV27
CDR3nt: TGTGCCAGCAGGGGGGACAGGGGAAAGAACTATGGCTACACCTTC
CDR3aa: CASRGDRGKNYGYTF

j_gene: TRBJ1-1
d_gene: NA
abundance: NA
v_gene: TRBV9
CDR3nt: TGTGCCAGCAGCGTCGCCGGGACATCGAACACTGAAGCTTTCTTT
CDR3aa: CASSVAGTSNTEAFF

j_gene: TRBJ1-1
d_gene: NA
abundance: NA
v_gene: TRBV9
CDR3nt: TGTGCCAGCAGCCCCCGGGTGTCGAACACTGAAGCTTTCTTT
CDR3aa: CASSPRVSNTEAFF

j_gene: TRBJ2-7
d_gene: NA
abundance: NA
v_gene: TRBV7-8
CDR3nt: TGTGCCAGCAGCTTAGTTGGTGGCAGGGGCTCCTACGAGCAGTACTTC
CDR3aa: CASSLVGGRGSYEQYF

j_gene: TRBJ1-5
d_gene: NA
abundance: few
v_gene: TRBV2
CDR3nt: TGTGCCACCCAGGGCGATGGCAATCAGCCCCAGCATTTT
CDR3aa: CATQGDGNQPQHF

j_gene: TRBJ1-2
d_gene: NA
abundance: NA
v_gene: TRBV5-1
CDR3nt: TGCGCCAGCAGCTTGGTAACCGGGAACTATGGCTACACCTTC
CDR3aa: CASSLVTGNYGYTF

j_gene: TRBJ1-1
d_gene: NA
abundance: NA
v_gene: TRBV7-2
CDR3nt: TGTGCCAGCAGTCCGCCTCCGGGCCCTTCCCGAGGGGCTTTCTTT
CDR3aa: CASSPPPGPSRGAFF

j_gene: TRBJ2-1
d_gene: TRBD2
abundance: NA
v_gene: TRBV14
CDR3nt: TGTGCCAGCAGCCAAGTTTACAGAACTAGCGGGGTAGGCTACAATGAGCAGTTCTTC
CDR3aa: CASSQVYRTSGVGYNEQFF

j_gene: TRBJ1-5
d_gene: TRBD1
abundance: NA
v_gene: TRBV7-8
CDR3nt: TGTGCCAGCAGCTTAAGACAGGGGAACAATCAGCCCCAGCATTTT
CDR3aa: CASSLRQGNNQPQHF

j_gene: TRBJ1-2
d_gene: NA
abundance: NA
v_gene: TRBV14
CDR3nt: TGTGCCAGCAGCCAAGGCCCGGGTCAGCTTAACTATGGCTACACCTTC
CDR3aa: CASSQGPGQLNYGYTF

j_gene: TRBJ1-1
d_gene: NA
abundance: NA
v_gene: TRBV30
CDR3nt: TGTGCCTGGACTCAGGCCACGTGGACTGAAGCTTTCTTT
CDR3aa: CAWTQATWTEAFF

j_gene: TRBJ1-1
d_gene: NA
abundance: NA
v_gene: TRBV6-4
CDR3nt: TGTGCCAGCAGTCGGACAGCGAACACTGAAGCTTTCTTT
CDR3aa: CASSRTANTEAFF

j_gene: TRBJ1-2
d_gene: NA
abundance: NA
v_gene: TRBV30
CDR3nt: TGTGCCTGGCGAGAGGACACGGTCTATGGCTACACCTTC
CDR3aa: CAWREDTVYGYTF

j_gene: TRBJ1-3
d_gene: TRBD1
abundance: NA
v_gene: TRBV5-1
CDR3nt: TGCGCCAGCAGCCTCGGACAGGGGGCGAGCTCTGGAAACACCATATATTTT
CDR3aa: CASSLGQGASSGNTIYF

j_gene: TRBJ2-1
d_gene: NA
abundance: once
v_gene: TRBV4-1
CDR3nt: TGCGCCAGCAGCCAACTGACAGGCCTGAGCTCCTACAATGAGCAGTTCTTC
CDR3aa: CASSQLTGLSSYNEQFF

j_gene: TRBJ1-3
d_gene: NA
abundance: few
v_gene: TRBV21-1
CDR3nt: TGTGCCAGCAGCAAAGCAGTAGGGCGGGGATATTTT
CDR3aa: CASSKAVGRGYF

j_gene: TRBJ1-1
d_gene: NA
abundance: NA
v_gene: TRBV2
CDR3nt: TGTGCCAGCAGTGAAGTGCGGACACATTCCACTGAAGCTTTCTTT
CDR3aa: CASSEVRTHSTEAFF

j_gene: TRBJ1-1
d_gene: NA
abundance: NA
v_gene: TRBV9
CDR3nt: TGTGCCAGCAGCCCGCAGACAGTGGGCACTGAAGCTTTCTTT
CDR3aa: CASSPQTVGTEAFF

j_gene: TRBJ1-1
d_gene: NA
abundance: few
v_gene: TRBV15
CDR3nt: TGTGCCACCAGCAGAGATCGGCCCTCTAGGGCTTTCTTT
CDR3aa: CATSRDRPSRAFF

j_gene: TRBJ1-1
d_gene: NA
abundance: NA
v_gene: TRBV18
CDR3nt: TGTGCCAGCTCTCAGCAGGGATCGAACACTGAAGCTTTCTTT
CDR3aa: CASSQQGSNTEAFF

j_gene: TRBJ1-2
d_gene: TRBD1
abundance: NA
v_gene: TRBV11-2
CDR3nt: TGTGCCAGCAGCACCCGACAGGGCCCGGGTGGGGATGGCTACACCTTC
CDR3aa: CASSTRQGPGGDGYTF

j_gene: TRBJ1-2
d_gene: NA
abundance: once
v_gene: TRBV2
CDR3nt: TGTGCCAGCAGTGTGGACAGTATCTATGGCTACACCTTC
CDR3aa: CASSVDSIYGYTF

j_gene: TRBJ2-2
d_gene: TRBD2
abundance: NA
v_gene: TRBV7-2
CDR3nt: TGTGCCAGCAGCTTAGCTGGGGGGGTCGGGGAGCTGTTTTTT
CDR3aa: CASSLAGGVGELFF

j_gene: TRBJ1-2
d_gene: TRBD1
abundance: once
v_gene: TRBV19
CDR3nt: TGTGCCAGTAGAAAACAGGGGTTGGACTATGGCTACACCTTC
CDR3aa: CASRKQGLDYGYTF

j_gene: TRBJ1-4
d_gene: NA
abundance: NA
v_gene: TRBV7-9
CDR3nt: TGTGCCAGCAGCTTAGGAGGCAGGGCTTACGAAAAACTGTTTTTT
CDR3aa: CASSLGGRAYEKLFF

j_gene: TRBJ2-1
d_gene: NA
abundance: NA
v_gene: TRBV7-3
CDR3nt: TGTGCCAGCAGCAGAGGGACTGTCTCCTACAATGAGCAGTTCTTC
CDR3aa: CASSRGTVSYNEQFF

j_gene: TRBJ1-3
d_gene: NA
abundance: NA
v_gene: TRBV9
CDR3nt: TGTGCCAGCAGCCCGACAGGTTTCTCTGGAAACACCATATATTTT
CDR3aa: CASSPTGFSGNTIYF

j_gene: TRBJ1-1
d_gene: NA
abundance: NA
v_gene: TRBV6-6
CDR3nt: TGTGCCAGCAGTCACAGGGACGGGACTGAAGCTTTCTTT
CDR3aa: CASSHRDGTEAFF

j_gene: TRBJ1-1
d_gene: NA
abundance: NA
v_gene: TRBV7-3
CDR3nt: TGTGCCAGCAGCTTAGGGCAGGGGAGCACTGAAGCTTTCTTT
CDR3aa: CASSLGQGSTEAFF

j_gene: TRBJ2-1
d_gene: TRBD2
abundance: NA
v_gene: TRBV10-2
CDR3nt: TGCGCCAGCACCACACCCGGGGGGGGCGCGATAGATGAGCAGTTCTTC
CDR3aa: CASTTPGGGAIDEQFF

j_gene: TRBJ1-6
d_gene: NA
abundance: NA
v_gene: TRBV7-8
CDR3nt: TGTGCCAGCAGGTCAGCAGGGAAGTCTAATTCACCCCTCCACTTT
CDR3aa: CASRSAGKSNSPLHF

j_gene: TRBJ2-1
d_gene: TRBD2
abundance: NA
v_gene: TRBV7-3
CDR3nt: TGTGCCAGCAGCTTAAGGCGGGAGGACAATGAGCAGTTCTTC
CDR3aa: CASSLRREDNEQFF

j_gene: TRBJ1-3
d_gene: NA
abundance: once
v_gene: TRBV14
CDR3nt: TGTGCCAGCAGCCAAGCCAGGGTTGGAAACACCATATATTTT
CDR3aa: CASSQARVGNTIYF

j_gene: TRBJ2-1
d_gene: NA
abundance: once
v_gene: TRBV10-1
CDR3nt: TGCGCCAGCAGTGGTGGGCGCGTCGGCTACAATGAGCAGTTCTTC
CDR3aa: CASSGGRVGYNEQFF

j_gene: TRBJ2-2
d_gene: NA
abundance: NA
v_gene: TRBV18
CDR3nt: TGTGCCAGCTCACTGCAGGGAACCGGGGAGCTGTTTTTT
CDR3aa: CASSLQGTGELFF

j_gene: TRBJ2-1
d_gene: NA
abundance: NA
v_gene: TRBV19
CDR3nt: TGTGCCAGTACCTCTCAACTCTTGGGCTATAATGAGCAGTTCTTC
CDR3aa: CASTSQLLGYNEQFF

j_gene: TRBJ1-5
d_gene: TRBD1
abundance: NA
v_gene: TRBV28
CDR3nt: TGTGCCAGCAGCCGTGGGACAGGGGGTAGCAATCAGCCCCAGCATTTT
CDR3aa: CASSRGTGGSNQPQHF

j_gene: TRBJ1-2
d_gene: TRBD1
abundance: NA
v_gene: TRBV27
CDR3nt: TGTGCCAGCAGTTTGAAACAGGGGCGCGGTGGCTACACCTTC
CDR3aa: CASSLKQGRGGYTF

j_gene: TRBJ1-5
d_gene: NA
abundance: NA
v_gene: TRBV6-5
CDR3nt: TGTGCCAGCAGAGGGAGGGCTAGCAATCAGCCCCAGCATTTT
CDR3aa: CASRGRASNQPQHF

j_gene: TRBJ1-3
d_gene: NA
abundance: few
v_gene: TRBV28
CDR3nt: TGTGCCAGCGTGGGGGGAACTGGAAACACCATATATTTT
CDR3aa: CASVGGTGNTIYF

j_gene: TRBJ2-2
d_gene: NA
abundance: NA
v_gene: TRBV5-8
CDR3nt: TGTGCCAGCAGCCCGCAGACCGGGGAGCTGTTTTTT
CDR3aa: CASSPQTGELFF

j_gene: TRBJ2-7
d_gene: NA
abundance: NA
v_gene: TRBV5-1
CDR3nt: TGCGCCAGCAGCGAAAAGGGGCAATCCTACGAGCAGTACTTC
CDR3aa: CASSEKGQSYEQYF

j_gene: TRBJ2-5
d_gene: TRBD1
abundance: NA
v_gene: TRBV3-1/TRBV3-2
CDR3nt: TGTGCCAGCAGCCAAGCCAGGGGGCTAGTGACCCAGTACTTC
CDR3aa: CASSQARGLVTQYF

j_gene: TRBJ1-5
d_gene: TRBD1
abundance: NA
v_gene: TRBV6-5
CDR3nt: TGTGCCAGCAGCCGGACAGGGGGCTATCAGCCCCAGCATTTT
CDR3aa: CASSRTGGYQPQHF

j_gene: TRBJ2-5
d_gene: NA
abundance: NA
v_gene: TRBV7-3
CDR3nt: TGTGCCAGCAGCTTAGGGAGGGGGGGGCGAGAGACCCAGTACTTC
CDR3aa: CASSLGRGGRETQYF

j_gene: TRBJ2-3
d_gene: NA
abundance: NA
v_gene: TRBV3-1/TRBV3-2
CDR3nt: TGTGCCAGCAGCCAACGAGGAGGGAGCACAGATACGCAGTATTTT
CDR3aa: CASSQRGGSTDTQYF

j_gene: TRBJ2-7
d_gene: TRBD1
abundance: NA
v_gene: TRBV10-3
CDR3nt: TGTGCCATACGGACAGGCTCCTACGAGCAGTACTTC
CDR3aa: CAIRTGSYEQYF

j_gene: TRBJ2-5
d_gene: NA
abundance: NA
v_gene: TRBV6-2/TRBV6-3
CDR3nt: TGTGCCAGCAGTTACTCTTACCAGGGTCAGACCCAGTACTTC
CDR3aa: CASSYSYQGQTQYF

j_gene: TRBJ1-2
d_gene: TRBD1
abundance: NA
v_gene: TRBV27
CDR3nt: TGTGCCAGCAGTCCCCGACAGGGAATGGCAATAGTCTATGGCTACACCTTC
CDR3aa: CASSPRQGMAIVYGYTF

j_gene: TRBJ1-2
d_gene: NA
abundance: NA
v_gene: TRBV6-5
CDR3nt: TGTGCCAGCAGTTACACCGGGAACTATGGCTACACCTTC
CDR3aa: CASSYTGNYGYTF